Detailed here is one T cell receptor (beta chain). These data come from a study of shared clonotypes between healthy human individuals. Overall study: Three plates were used per donor for CD4 naive, three for CD4 memory, two for CD8 naive and one for CD8 memory.

Assay runs were performed at deep level. TCRdb's copy holds only in-frame clones and misses some; the assay was immunoSEQ multiplex PCR. The table lists around 990,000 clones, roughly 80% of them singletons. V lost 7 bases, J lost 1 base, and 7 bases stayed unmatched. CDR1 and CDR2 (germline): SGHRS, YFSETQ. This CDR3 has 14 residues. V gene TRBV5-1 combines with J gene TRBJ2-5; 7 bases are shared with TRBD2. Sequenced sample: memory CD4+ T cells from PBMCs. Subset noted: CD45RA-negative fraction. This TCR was recovered from a man between 18 and 35 years old in good health. Some clones in this sample may be carry-over from other donors' samples. In nucleotides, the CDR3 is TGCGCCAGCCTAGCGGAACCGACCCAAGAGACCCAGTACTTC. Amino acids: CASLAEPTQETQYF.